This T cell receptor beta chain was found in a study of breast tumors, draining lymph nodes, adjacent tissues. Study conclusions and caveats: Tumor repertoires ranked between lymph nodes and nontumor tissue in diversity, with V and J gene preferences.

The ends lost 4 bases at V and 6 bases at J; junction bases unmatched: 8. The CDR3 totals 15 residues. TCRdb re-derived calls from the multiplex PCR reads in MiXCR, one entry per CDR3 protein. The repertoire has 150,000 to 200,000 distinct CDR3 sequences, approximately 30% of them found once; the top ten carry around 4.5%. This clonotype was counted ten times or more. Its antigen is unknown. The lymph nodes were axillary draining lymph nodes from breast cancer patients. The sequence was collected from a female donor with breast cancer. Some clones in this sample may be carry-over from other donors' samples. The V gene is TRBV12-3 or TRBV12-4, the J gene TRBJ2-1; TRBD2 matches 8 bases. Sequencing input: axillary lymph node tissue. CDR3 DNA: TGTGCCAGCAGTTCTCGGGGGGGTTCTGTCAATGAGCAGTTCTTC. Amino acid sequence: CASSSRGGSVNEQFF.